This T cell receptor (beta chain) was obtained from a study of siplizumab effects on memory and regulatory T cells. The study's findings and limits: Researchers could map only a minor fraction of alloreactive clones to unstimulated subsets. Alloreactive sequences traceable to unstimulated CD4+ memory cells were significantly reduced by siplizumab. Proliferating CD4+ or CD8+ clones, roughly 75-95% of them, lacked an assignable naive or memory phenotype.

About this clone itself: Its antigen remains unidentified.

Clones were read by immunoSEQ multiplex PCR, and TCRdb kept only the in-frame ones, dropping some. There are approximately 100,000 clones in the sample; around 94% occur only once, and 1% to 1.5% lies in the top ten. The CDR3 loop spans 14 amino acids. Per germline, CDR1 SGHTA and CDR2 FQGTGA. V dropped 1 base and J dropped 1 base, with 7 bases sitting between them. The sample comprised non-Treg CD4+ T cells sorted from blood. The source is a human donor in good health. The chain combines TRBV7-3 with TRBJ1-1, with D unresolved. CDR3 sequence: CASSLSPGNTEAFF. The DNA of the CDR3 is TGTGCCAGCAGCTTAAGTCCGGGGAACACTGAAGCTTTCTTT. Full variable domain (remainder filled in from reference TRBV7-3 and TRBJ1-1): GAGVSQTPSNKVTEKGKYVELRCDPISGHTALYWYRQSLGQGPEFLIYFQGTGAADDSGLPNDRFFAVRPEGSVSTLKIQRTERGDSAVYLCASSLSPGNTEAFFGQGTRLTVV.